The T cell receptor beta chain described here comes from a study of blood T cell repertoires in COVID-19. Profiled with immunoSEQ multiplex PCR; TCRdb holds only in-frame clones, not every one. The sample records fewer than 50,000 clones, 65% to 90% being singletons. Germline values: CDR1 LGHNA, CDR2 YNFKEQ. The CDR3 loop spans 16 amino acids. V was cut by 0 bases and J by 2 bases, with 12 bases left in between. The J gene is TRBJ2-3, the V gene TRBV4-2, with D tentatively TRBD1 (6 bases). This TCR derives from a human donor in a cohort sampled during active COVID-19. The sequencing sample was made of peripheral blood. For the CDR3, the DNA is TGTGCCAGCAGCCAAGACGAGGCAGGGGTCACAGATACGCAGTATTTT. Protein sequence: CASSQDEAGVTDTQYF.